Listed here are 32 T cell receptor beta chains from one sample, sequenced in a study of vaccination and CD4 T cells after COVID-19. The sample's treatment: approximately 9-day PBMC culture with coronavirus spike peptide pools or control peptides (ViraFEST assay). No antigen has been identified for these receptors. Once obtained from cultured CD4+ T cells, the DNA was sequenced using the Oncomine TCR Beta short-read assay. TCRdb re-called the PCR reads through MiXCR, storing one row per CDR3 protein. The sample lists approximately 15,000 distinct CDR3 sequences; 55% to 85% were seen once. Sequenced: CD4+ T cells from blood, cultured in vitro. The receptors here all came from a human donor who had recovered from COVID-19.

The chain combines TRBV7-2 with TRBJ2-7; TRBD1 is a possible D gene (7 bases). V was shortened by 2 bases and J by 7 bases, with 18 bases between the two germline ends. This CDR3 has 15 amino acids. Germline lookup yields CDR1 SGHTA and CDR2 FQGNSA. The CDR3 DNA reads TGTGCCAGCAGCTTACGGAGGGACAGAGGCCTGGAGCAGTACTTC. It specifies CASSLRRDRGLEQYF.

The genes are TRBV7-9 and TRBJ2-5, with 9 bases matching TRBD1. Germline-derived CDR1 and CDR2 are SEHNR and FQNEAQ (reference sequence). This CDR3 contains 16 residues. The trim removed 4 bases at V and 6 bases at J, leaving 12 bases unmatched. The DNA for the CDR3 is TGTGCCAGCAGCTCGAAGACAGGGGGGACCTACAAGACCCAGTACTTC. Its translation: CASSSKTGGTYKTQYF.

This chain connects TRBV28 to TRBJ1-5; D is unclear. The CDR3 spans 14 residues. V lost 1 base to trimming and J lost 0 bases, with 4 bases between them. CDR1 and CDR2 (germline): MDHEN, SYDVKM. CDR3 residues: CASSLLGSNQPQHF. CDR3 nucleotides: TGTGCCAGCAGTTTATTGGGTAGCAATCAGCCCCAGCATTTT. The variable domain in full, completed from reference TRBV28 and TRBJ1-5, reads DVKVTQSSRYLVKRTGEKVFLECVQDMDHENMFWYRQDPGLGLRLIYFSYDVKMKEKGDIPEGYSVSREKKERFSLILESASTNQTSMYLCASSLLGSNQPQHFGDGTRLSIL.

This chain connects TRBV4-2 to TRBJ2-7, with D possibly matching TRBD1 (5 bases). V was trimmed by 2 bases and J by 1 base, leaving 18 bases between them. This CDR3 has 17 amino acids. The V gene's germline CDR1 is LGHNA and CDR2 YNFKEQ. The CDR3 DNA follows: TGTGCCAGCAGCCAAATGGGCGCGGACACCGGATCCTACGAGCAGTACTTC. Translating it yields CASSQMGADTGSYEQYF.

This chain joins TRBV6-5 and TRBJ1-5; possible D gene TRBD1, 5 bases. This CDR3 comprises 14 residues. With 0 bases removed from V and 6 bases from J, the gap between germline ends came to 9 bases. Germline V gene sequence: CDR1 MNHEY, CDR2 SVGAGI. The CDR3 nucleotides read TGTGCCAGCAGTTACTCCGGGGGGGTTCAGCCCCAGCATTTT. Encoded protein: CASSYSGGVQPQHF.

This clonotype was counted a few times. This chain connects TRBV7-2 to TRBJ2-7; D is unclear. V dropped 3 bases and J dropped 6 bases, with 6 bases sitting between them. Germline CDR1 SGHTA, CDR2 FQGNSA. This CDR3 contains 11 residues. CDR3 sequence (DNA): TGTGCCAGCAGCTTGTATGTCGAGCAGTACTTC. Translating it yields CASSLYVEQYF.

This chain joins TRBV20-1 and TRBJ2-7; D possibly corresponds to TRBD1 (6 bases). Germline V gene sequence: CDR1 DFQATT, CDR2 SNEGSKA (reference sequence). The ends were cut back, 3 bases at V and 6 bases at J, with 18 bases in the middle. The CDR3 consists of 14 residues. Here the CDR3 reads CSARTRTALSEQYF. The CDR3 DNA reads as TGCAGTGCTAGGACGCGGACAGCTCTAAGCGAGCAGTACTTC.

The chain employs TRBV6-4 and TRBJ2-6, with D unresolved. V was cut by 7 bases and J by 0 bases, with 13 bases left in between. This CDR3 comprises 16 residues. Germline V lookup: CDR1 MRHNA, CDR2 SNTAGT. This chain's CDR3 is CASTGSLYSGANVLTF. CDR3 DNA: TGTGCCAGCACCGGGTCATTGTACTCTGGGGCCAACGTCCTGACTTTC.

This chain uses TRBV29-1 with TRBJ2-7; 7 bases fit TRBD1. Germline V gene data show CDR1 as SQVTM and CDR2 as ANQGSEA. V shed 7 bases, J shed 3 bases, and the junction held 6 bases outside the gene matches. The CDR3 runs 12 residues. The CDR3 nucleotides are TGCAGCGGAACAGGGGTGGGCTACGAGCAGTACTTC. Residues: CSGTGVGYEQYF.

The chain joins TRBV6-5 to TRBJ2-3; possibly TRBD2 for D (5 bases). The CDR3 sequence is 17 residues long. Per the germline V gene, CDR1 is MNHEY and CDR2 is SVGAGI. The germline V and J ends were trimmed by 5 bases and 1 base, with 19 bases remaining between them. The CDR3: CASSASRAPLGTDTQYF. The CDR3 nucleotides read TGTGCCAGCAGTGCCTCGAGGGCTCCCCTGGGCACAGATACGCAGTATTTT.

This sequence joins TRBV7-2 and TRBJ1-2; 9 positions agree with TRBD1. The ends lost 4 bases at V and 8 bases at J; junction bases unmatched: 14. Germline V CDR1 and CDR2: SGHTA, FQGNSA. The CDR3 runs 16 residues. The CDR3 region is CASSWRSRQGDHGYTF. The CDR3 DNA follows: TGTGCCAGCAGCTGGAGGTCAAGACAGGGGGATCACGGCTACACCTTC.

The V and J genes are TRBV29-1 and TRBJ1-2; TRBD1 might be the D (5 bases). The CDR3 has 16 residues. From germline, CDR1 is SQVTM and CDR2 ANQGSEA. With 3 bases removed from V and 1 base from J, the gap between germline ends came to 18 bases. This chain's CDR3 is CSVDPTGGEVNYGYTF. The DNA for the CDR3 is TGCAGCGTTGACCCGACTGGAGGGGAAGTTAACTATGGCTACACCTTC.

This clonotype came up a few times. The V call is TRBV7-9, the J call TRBJ1-4, with a weak D call TRBD1 (6 bases). This CDR3 comprises 14 residues. Germline values: CDR1 SEHNR, CDR2 FQNEAQ (reference sequence). Trimming pared 6 bases from V and 1 base from J, leaving 9 bases between. The DNA for the CDR3 is TGTGCCAGCAGGCGACAGGAAACTAATGAAAAACTGTTTTTT. It encodes CASRRQETNEKLFF.

V and J are TRBV20-1 and TRBJ2-7; no clear D. Germline V CDR1 and CDR2: DFQATT, SNEGSKA (reference sequence). The CDR3 contains 11 residues. V gave up 6 bases and J gave up 3 bases, with 9 bases separating them. CDR3: CSADTFYEQYF. CDR3 nucleotides: TGCAGTGCCGACACATTCTACGAGCAGTACTTC.

Here the CDR3 reads CSARVKAGRSPLHF. The CDR3 coding sequence is TGCAGTGCTAGAGTTAAGGCTGGCCGGTCACCCCTCCACTTT. This rearrangement joins TRBV20-1 to TRBJ1-6; no clear D gene. CDR1 and CDR2 from the germline V gene are DFQATT and SNEGSKA (reference sequence). The CDR3 has 14 amino acids. Deletions cut 1 base from V and 10 bases from J, with 14 bases between.

The rearrangement links TRBV20-1 to TRBJ2-7; TRBD1 aligns across 7 bases. After removal of 3 bases from V and 2 bases from J, the junction contained 7 bases not matched to a gene. Germline CDR1 is DFQATT and CDR2 is SNEGSKA (reference sequence). The CDR3 has 14 amino acids. The CDR3 sequence: CSARAGTVAYEQYF. The DNA for the CDR3 is TGCAGTGCTAGGGCCGGGACAGTAGCCTACGAGCAGTACTTC.

The chain couples TRBV6-1 to TRBJ1-2, with D perhaps TRBD1 (5 bases). The CDR3 runs 14 residues. The V gene lost 6 bases and the J gene lost 3 bases, with 14 bases spanning the gap. The V gene's germline CDR1 is MNHNS and CDR2 SASEGT. The CDR3 nucleotides are TGTGCCAGCAGAGACGGACCGGGGGACTATGGCTACACCTTC. Translated, it gives CASRDGPGDYGYTF.

This chain links TRBV20-1 with TRBJ2-5, with 7 bases fitting TRBD2. The junction had 5 bases not matched to a gene; V was cut back by 3 bases and J by 4 bases. Per the germline V gene, CDR1 is DFQATT and CDR2 is SNEGSKA (reference sequence). The length of the CDR3 is 13 residues. This CDR3 reads CSASLGGRETQYF. The CDR3 DNA sequence: TGCAGTGCTAGCTTAGGCGGGAGAGAGACCCAGTACTTC.

The chain is built from TRBV25-1 and TRBJ2-7; D remains ambiguous. This CDR3 is built from 16 residues. CDR1 is MGHDK and CDR2 is SYGVNS in the germline V gene. V lost 3 bases and J 7 bases, leaving 22 bases between the germline ends. As DNA, the CDR3 is TGTGCCAGCAGTGAGTCGAAGACGGTAAAGAGAGGAGAGCAGTACTTC. This translates into CASSESKTVKRGEQYF.

The J gene is TRBJ1-2, the V gene TRBV15; tentatively, D is TRBD1 (5 bases). Germline V gives CDR1 LNHNV, CDR2 YYDKDF (reference sequence). This CDR3 has 15 amino acids. V lost 3 bases and J lost 7, with 18 bases in between. The CDR3 sequence is CATSSPGLLSFGYTF. CDR3 coding DNA: TGTGCCACCAGCAGTCCGGGACTTCTGAGTTTTGGCTACACCTTC.

This clonotype was recorded only once. The chain combines TRBV10-2 with TRBJ2-3; TRBD2 matches at 13 bases. This CDR3 comprises 15 residues. V trimming: 8 bases; J trimming: 6 bases; junction bases outside the gene matches: 8. Looked up from germline, CDR1 is WSHSY and CDR2 is SAAADI. CDR3 region: CASDGLAGDHDTQYF. Here the CDR3 DNA reads TGCGCCAGCGACGGACTAGCGGGAGATCATGATACGCAGTATTTT.

This sequence joins TRBV7-2 and TRBJ1-1; D gene unclear. This CDR3 spans 11 amino acids. The V gene's germline CDR1 is SGHTA and CDR2 FQGNSA. Trimming removed 4 bases from V and 7 bases from J, with 7 bases in between. Here the CDR3 reads CASSSGLEAFF. The CDR3 DNA reads TGTGCCAGCAGCTCGGGTCTTGAAGCTTTCTTT. Together with reference TRBV7-2 and TRBJ1-1, the CDR3 gives the full variable domain: GAGVSQSPSNKVTEKGKDVELRCDPISGHTALYWYRQSLGQGLEFLIYFQGNSAPDKSGLPSDRFSAERTGGSVSTLTIQRTQQEDSAVYLCASSSGLEAFFGQGTRLTVV.

J is TRBJ1-5 and V is TRBV20-1, with D hard to call. V was shortened by 2 bases and J by 7 bases, with 15 bases between the two germline ends. The germline V gene encodes CDR1 DFQATT and CDR2 SNEGSKA (reference sequence). This CDR3 is built from 14 residues. The CDR3 here is CSARPDTTAQPQHF. In DNA form, the CDR3 reads TGCAGTGCTAGACCCGACACAACGGCCCAGCCCCAGCATTTT.

This clonotype was observed a few times. The chain joins TRBV28 to TRBJ1-6, with D maybe TRBD1 (5 bases). Germline V gene data show CDR1 as MDHEN and CDR2 as SYDVKM. V shed 5 bases and J shed 6 bases, with 17 bases lying between them. The CDR3 runs 16 residues. The CDR3 DNA follows: TGTGCCAGCAGTAACGCCGGGACGACGGTTAATTCACCCCTCCACTTT. Residues: CASSNAGTTVNSPLHF.

V and J are TRBV7-2 and TRBJ1-1; possibly TRBD1 for D (6 bases). The ends were cut back, 3 bases at V and 1 base at J, with 15 bases in the middle. The germline V gene encodes CDR1 SGHTA and CDR2 FQGNSA. The CDR3 is made up of 16 amino acids. The CDR3 sequence is CASSFLLLGGNTEAFF. In DNA, the CDR3 is TGTGCCAGCAGCTTCCTGCTTTTAGGGGGGAACACTGAAGCTTTCTTT.

This clonotype has only one observation. The chain has TRBV28 and TRBJ2-1, with 8 bases lining up with TRBD1. J gave up 7 bases and V 6 bases, and 11 bases lay outside the gene matches. Germline values: CDR1 MDHEN, CDR2 SYDVKM. CDR3 length equals 15 residues. In DNA, the CDR3 is TGTGCCAGCAGCCCCCTGGGACAGGTAAAAAATGAGCAGTTCTTC. It encodes CASSPLGQVKNEQFF.

This clonotype appeared a single time. The germline gene is not matched at one end of the junction; a read error may be the cause. V usage is TRBV2 and J usage is TRBJ1-6, with TRBD1 matching over 8 bases. This CDR3 has 13 amino acids. Germline V gene lookup returns CDR1 SNHLY and CDR2 FYNNEI. For the CDR3, the DNA is TGTGCCAGCAGGGGGACAGGCTCGGCACCCCCCCACTTT. It translates to CASRGTGSAPPHF.

V is TRBV7-2 and J is TRBJ2-5; tentatively, D is TRBD2 (6 bases). CDR3 length equals 15 residues. Looked up from germline, CDR1 is SGHTA and CDR2 is FQGNSA. V lost 0 bases and J lost 5, with 13 bases in between. The CDR3 loop reads CASSLAFSRGETQYF. The CDR3 DNA follows: TGTGCCAGCAGCTTAGCGTTCTCCCGGGGGGAGACCCAGTACTTC.

This sequence joins TRBV27 and TRBJ2-7, with unresolved D. V was pared by 3 bases and J by 5 bases, with 8 bases between. Germline CDR1 reads MNHEY; CDR2 reads SMNVEV (reference sequence). The CDR3 has 12 residues. The CDR3 loop reads CASSFKGNEQYF. CDR3 sequence (DNA): TGTGCCAGCAGTTTTAAGGGCAACGAGCAGTACTTC.

The chain joins TRBV19 to TRBJ1-5; D is ambiguous. CDR1 LNHDA and CDR2 SQIVND come from the germline V gene (reference sequence). The CDR3 consists of 12 residues. Trimming stripped 7 bases from V and 7 bases from J, with 11 bases between. Here the CDR3 reads CASKSGVQPQHF. The DNA for the CDR3 is TGTGCCAGTAAATCAGGTGTCCAGCCCCAGCATTTT.

The CDR3 reads CSAKPLSGIDGYTF. CDR3 bases: TGCAGTGCCAAACCCCTCAGTGGAATTGATGGCTACACCTTC. The chain recombines TRBV20-1 with TRBJ1-2; no definite D call. The CDR3 covers 14 residues. Germline values: CDR1 DFQATT, CDR2 SNEGSKA (reference sequence). Trimming took 6 bases from V and 6 from J, leaving 20 bases between them.

The CDR3 sequence is CASSPGRTGGYEQYF. For the CDR3, the DNA is TGTGCCAGCAGCCCAGGTCGGACAGGGGGCTACGAGCAGTACTTC. The chain is built from TRBV7-2 and TRBJ2-7, with 10 bases fitting TRBD1. CDR3 length: 15 residues. Per germline, CDR1 SGHTA and CDR2 FQGNSA. V dropped 5 bases and J dropped 3; count of bases not matched to a gene: 7. Full variable domain (outside the CDR3, taken from reference TRBV7-2 and TRBJ2-7): GAGVSQSPSNKVTEKGKDVELRCDPISGHTALYWYRQSLGQGLEFLIYFQGNSAPDKSGLPSDRFSAERTGGSVSTLTIQRTQQEDSAVYLCASSPGRTGGYEQYFGPGTRLTVT.